One sample yielded the 14 T cell receptor beta chains listed below, sequenced in a study of cytomegalovirus exposure and HLA in healthy donors. PCR used 60 Vbeta primers and 13 Jbeta primers. Clones were sequenced by immunoSEQ multiplex PCR, and TCRdb holds only the in-frame ones, with some missing. The data contain some 130,000 clones, approximately 64% of them singletons. The sample consisted of PBMCs. The receptors come from a woman between 40 and 50 years old in good health and CMV-seronegative.

This chain joins TRBV21-1 and TRBJ1-2; the D call TRBD1 from the table was never checked on the DNA. TRBV21-1 represents a pseudogene. The CDR3 covers 19 residues. In DNA form, the CDR3 reads TGTGCCAGCAGCATCCAAGTGGGCTCGCGGGACAGCGAGTCCTATGGCTACACCTTC. It encodes CASSIQVGSRDSESYGYTF.

This chain connects TRBV6-1 to TRBJ2-7; TRBD2 matches 14 bases. Germline loops: CDR1 MNHNS, CDR2 SASEGT. J lost 3 bases, V lost 4 bases, and 8 bases had no gene match. CDR3 size: 17 residues. CDR3 nucleotide sequence: TGTGCCAGCAGTGGTGGGACTAGCGGGGGTCACCTCTACGAGCAGTACTTC. The encoded protein is CASSGGTSGGHLYEQYF.

The chain recombines TRBV19 with TRBJ2-7; 7 nucleotides agree with TRBD1. The CDR3 spans 14 residues. CDR1 and CDR2 (germline): LNHDA, SQIVND (reference sequence). J lost 4 bases, V lost 5 bases, and 8 bases had no gene match. CDR3 loop: CASSSDRVTYEQYF. CDR3 sequence (DNA): TGTGCCAGTAGTTCCGACAGGGTAACTTACGAGCAGTACTTC.

The V gene is TRBV2, the J gene TRBJ2-1, with TRBD2 matching 8 bases. J gave up 9 bases and V 7 bases, and 8 bases lay outside the gene matches. CDR3 length: 13 residues. From germline, CDR1 is SNHLY and CDR2 FYNNEI. CDR3 sequence reads: CASNVERGSEQFF. DNA of the CDR3: TGTGCCAGCAACGTGGAGCGGGGGAGTGAGCAGTTCTTC.

This chain links TRBV4-3 with TRBJ2-1; 7 nucleotides align to TRBD2. The CDR3 is 18 amino acids. Germline assignment: CDR1 LGHNA and CDR2 YSLEER. The ends lost 0 bases at V and 5 bases at J; junction bases unmatched: 13. In nucleotides, the CDR3 is TGCGCCAGCAGCCAAGAGAGGGGACTATCAGTAGGACACAATGAGCAGTTCTTC. Its protein is CASSQERGLSVGHNEQFF.

The CDR3 reads CAWRGAGYGYTF. The CDR3 region has the DNA TGTGCCTGGAGGGGCGCAGGCTATGGCTACACCTTC. The chain links TRBV30 to TRBJ1-2; unclear D gene. The CDR3 covers 12 residues. Germline V gives CDR1 GTSNPN, CDR2 SVGIG (reference sequence). The V and J ends lost 3 bases and 4 bases respectively, with 9 bases between them.

The count of this clone is one. The rearrangement joins TRBV4-1 to TRBJ2-7; 10 positions match TRBD2. The length of the CDR3 is 16 residues. Germline V CDR1 and CDR2: MGHRA, YSYEKL. Trimming cost V 6 bases and J 4 bases; bases outside gene matches: 12. The chain's CDR3 is CASSPSPLAGVYEQYF. The CDR3 region has the DNA TGCGCCAGCAGTCCCAGCCCCCTAGCGGGGGTATACGAGCAGTACTTC.

The rearrangement joins TRBV11-2 to TRBJ1-6; D not certain. Trimming stripped 0 bases from V and 10 bases from J, with 10 bases between. From germline, CDR1 is SGHAT and CDR2 FQNNGV. The CDR3 covers 14 residues. CDR3 DNA sequence: TGTGCCAGCAGCTTAGAGTCCCCGGGGTCACCCCTCCACTTT. Its translation is CASSLESPGSPLHF.

The chain combines TRBV7-2 with TRBJ2-5, with 7 bases fitting TRBD2. Germline V CDR1 and CDR2: SGHTA, FQGNSA. With 5 bases clipped from V and 5 bases from J, the junction kept 8 bases outside the gene matches. CDR3 size: 14 residues. The CDR3 coding sequence is TGTGCCAGCAGCCCCCCGGGGGGACGGGAGACCCAGTACTTC. Translating gives CASSPPGGRETQYF. Full variable domain (rest looked up from reference TRBV7-2 and TRBJ2-5): GAGVSQSPSNKVTEKGKDVELRCDPISGHTALYWYRQSLGQGLEFLIYFQGNSAPDKSGLPSDRFSAERTGGSVSTLTIQRTQQEDSAVYLCASSPPGGRETQYFGPGTRLLVL.

This clone was detected only a few times. The gene calls are TRBV6-5 and TRBJ1-4, with 9 bases matching TRBD1. The CDR3 extends over 16 amino acids. The V and J ends lost 2 bases and 8 bases, in that order; junction bases with no gene match: 9. Per germline, CDR1 MNHEY and CDR2 SVGAGI. CDR3 bases: TGTGCCAGCAGTTACCTGGACAGGGGATCAAGAGAAAAACTGTTTTTT. This gives the protein CASSYLDRGSREKLFF.

Comment on this clone: The same CDR3 is also encoded by other DNA sequences in this sample. This chain connects TRBV30 to TRBJ2-1, with D tentatively TRBD1 (6 bases). This CDR3 is 13 amino acids long. The germline gives CDR1 GTSNPN, CDR2 SVGIG (reference sequence). Between the trimmed V and J ends, which lost 2 bases and 4 bases, there was a span of 9 bases. The CDR3 sequence is CAWSPDRYNEQFF. In DNA, the CDR3 is TGTGCCTGGAGTCCAGACAGGTACAATGAGCAGTTCTTC.

Here the CDR3 DNA reads TGTGCCAGCAGCCAAGAAGTTGGGGGCGGCTCCTATAATTCACCCCTCCACTTT. Translating gives CASSQEVGGGSYNSPLHF. This chain uses TRBV4-2 with TRBJ1-6, with D tentatively TRBD1 (6 bases). V lost 0 bases and J 0 bases, leaving 12 bases between the germline ends. Germline V gene lookup returns CDR1 LGHNA and CDR2 YNFKEQ. The CDR3 is made up of 18 amino acids.

The chain carries TRBV18 and TRBJ1-2, with TRBD1 as a possible D gene (5 bases). V gave up 2 bases and J gave up 8 bases, with 9 bases separating them. CDR3 length: 12 amino acids. From germline, CDR1 is KGHSH and CDR2 LQKENI. The CDR3 here is CASSPGARGYTF. The DNA of the CDR3 is TGTGCCAGCTCACCAGGGGCCCGGGGCTACACCTTC.

This chain connects TRBV18 to TRBJ1-1; D is unresolved. From germline, CDR1 is KGHSH and CDR2 LQKENI. Trimming left V 2 bases short and J 8 bases short, with 12 bases between. CDR3 length: 13 residues. DNA of the CDR3: TGTGCCAGCTCACCAGGCAACAGTGCGGAAGCTTTCTTT. It specifies CASSPGNSAEAFF.